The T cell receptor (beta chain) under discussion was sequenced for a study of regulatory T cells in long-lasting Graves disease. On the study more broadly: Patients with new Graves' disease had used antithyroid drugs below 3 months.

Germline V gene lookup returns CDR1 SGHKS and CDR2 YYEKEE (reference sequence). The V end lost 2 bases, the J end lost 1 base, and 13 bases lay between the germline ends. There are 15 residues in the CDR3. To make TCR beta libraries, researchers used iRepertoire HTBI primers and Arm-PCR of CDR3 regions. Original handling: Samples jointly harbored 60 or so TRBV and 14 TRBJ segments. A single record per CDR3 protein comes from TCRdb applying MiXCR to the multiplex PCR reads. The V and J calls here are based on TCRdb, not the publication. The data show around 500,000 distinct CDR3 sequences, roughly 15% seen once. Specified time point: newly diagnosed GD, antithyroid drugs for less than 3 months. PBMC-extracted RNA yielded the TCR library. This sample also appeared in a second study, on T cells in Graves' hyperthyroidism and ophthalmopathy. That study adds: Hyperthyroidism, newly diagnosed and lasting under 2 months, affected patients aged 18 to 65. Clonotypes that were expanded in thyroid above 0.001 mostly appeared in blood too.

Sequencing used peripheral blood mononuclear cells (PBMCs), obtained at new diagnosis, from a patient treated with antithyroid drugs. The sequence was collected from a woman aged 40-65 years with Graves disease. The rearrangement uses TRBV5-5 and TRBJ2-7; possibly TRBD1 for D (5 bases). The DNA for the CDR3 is TGTGCCAGCAGCTTTGGGGCAGGGTCGTCCTACGAGCAGTACTTC. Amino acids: CASSFGAGSSYEQYF.